These 24 T cell receptor beta chains came from one sample sequenced in a study of shared clonotypes between healthy human individuals. Generated by immunoSEQ multiplex PCR, the TCRdb table keeps only in-frame clones and is missing some. The data show roughly 1.4 million clones, approximately 98.5% seen once. The sequenced sample was naive CD4+ T cells sorted from blood. Subset given: CD45RA+ positively selected. The origin of the receptors is a man aged 25 to 40 in good health.

The chain combines TRBV6-6 with TRBJ1-1; D gene uncertain. This CDR3 is 13 amino acids long. The V end was cut by 5 bases, the J end by 8 bases, with 15 bases between. The germline CDR1 and CDR2 sequences are MNHNY and SVGAGI (reference sequence). DNA of the CDR3: TGTGCCAGCAGTATTTTAACGAGTGGGGAAGCTTTCTTT. It yields the protein CASSILTSGEAFF.

J is TRBJ2-1 and V is TRBV29-1; 9 positions agree with TRBD2. This CDR3 has 19 residues. V shed 8 bases and J 4 bases; nucleotides not matched to a gene: 24. Germline assignment: CDR1 SQVTM and CDR2 ANQGSEA. Written as DNA, the CDR3 is TGCAGCTATGGTTGGTGGGCTAGCGGGGCCCTAACGCAGTACAATGAGCAGTTCTTC. Protein sequence: CSYGWWASGALTQYNEQFF.

The chain is built from TRBV9 and TRBJ2-3, with 8 bases matching TRBD2. The CDR3 is 16 residues long. V lost 0 bases and J lost 1; bases outside the gene matches: 4. Germline V lookup: CDR1 SGDLS, CDR2 YYNGEE. Here the CDR3 DNA reads TGTGCCAGCAGCGTAGGTACTAGCGGTCGCACAGATACGCAGTATTTT. Amino acids: CASSVGTSGRTDTQYF.

In regard to this clone: The same CDR3 is also encoded by other DNA sequences in this sample. The V gene is TRBV6-1, the J gene TRBJ2-5; D remains unclear. The CDR3 contains 12 residues. V was trimmed by 0 bases and J by 5 bases, leaving 4 bases between them. CDR1 MNHNS and CDR2 SASEGT come from the germline V gene. This CDR3 is CASSEARETQYF. The CDR3 DNA reads as TGTGCCAGCAGTGAAGCGCGGGAGACCCAGTACTTC.

The gene calls are TRBV7-2 and TRBJ2-7; D may be TRBD1 (6 bases). V gave up 5 bases and J gave up 2 bases, with 13 bases separating them. Germline loops: CDR1 SGHTA, CDR2 FQGNSA. The length of the CDR3 is 14 residues. Written as DNA, the CDR3 is TGTGCCAGCAGCCCATCGAGGGGGACCTACGAGCAGTACTTC. It translates to CASSPSRGTYEQYF.

The chain uses TRBV5-6 and TRBJ1-5; D gene ambiguous. V was cut by 2 bases and J by 6 bases, with 9 bases left in between. CDR3 length: 13 residues. Per germline, CDR1 SGHDT and CDR2 YYEEEE. The CDR3 DNA reads TGTGCCAGCAGCTTAGGGCTGAGTCAGCCCCAGCATTTT. This sequence encodes CASSLGLSQPQHF.

The rearrangement links TRBV4-3 to TRBJ2-7, with 7 bases identical to TRBD2. Germline CDR1 reads LGHNA; CDR2 reads YSLEER. J lost 5 bases, V lost 0 bases, and 4 bases had no gene match. CDR3 length: 14 residues. CDR3 bases: TGCGCCAGCAGCCAAGATCAAAGCGGGAACGAGCAGTACTTC. Translating it yields CASSQDQSGNEQYF.

About this clone: Other DNA sequences in this specimen translate into the identical CDR3. The chain employs TRBV13 and TRBJ2-5; the D is unclear. V was shortened by 3 bases and J by 7 bases, with 6 bases between the two germline ends. Per the germline V gene, CDR1 is PRHDT and CDR2 is FYEKMQ (reference sequence). The CDR3 sequence is 11 residues long. Here the CDR3 reads CASSFGGTQYF. The CDR3 DNA reads as TGTGCCAGCAGCTTCGGTGGGACCCAGTACTTC. Full variable domain (remainder filled in from reference TRBV13 and TRBJ2-5): AAGVIQSPRHLIKEKRETATLKCYPIPRHDTVYWYQQGPGQDPQFLISFYEKMQSDKGSIPDRFSAQQFSDYHSELNMSSLELGDSALYFCASSFGGTQYFGPGTRLLVL.

The chain carries TRBV5-6 and TRBJ1-1; maybe TRBD1 (5 bases). Germline V gene lookup returns CDR1 SGHDT and CDR2 YYEEEE. V lost 4 bases and J 2 bases, leaving 15 bases between the germline ends. The CDR3 consists of 15 residues. The CDR3 reads CASSPRGVGNTEAFF. The CDR3 DNA is TGTGCCAGCAGCCCTAGGGGAGTTGGAAACACTGAAGCTTTCTTT. The whole variable domain, remainder taken from reference TRBV5-6 and TRBJ1-1, is DAGVTQSPTHLIKTRGQQVTLRCSPKSGHDTVSWYQQALGQGPQFIFQYYEEEERQRGNFPDRFSGHQFPNYSSELNVNALLLGDSALYLCASSPRGVGNTEAFFGQGTRLTVV.

The gene calls are TRBV28 and TRBJ2-7; possible D gene TRBD2, 5 bases. The V and J ends lost 6 bases and 7 bases respectively, with 19 bases between them. Germline CDR1 reads MDHEN; CDR2 reads SYDVKM. This CDR3 spans 14 amino acids. This chain's CDR3 is CASSFLFGEGEQYF. DNA for the CDR3: TGTGCCAGCAGCTTCTTATTCGGGGAAGGAGAGCAGTACTTC.

The chain employs TRBV4-1 and TRBJ2-2; TRBD2 matches at 9 bases. V gave up 1 base and J gave up 2 bases; unmatched junction bases: 11. Germline lookup yields CDR1 MGHRA and CDR2 YSYEKL. The CDR3 runs 19 residues. The CDR3 DNA is TGCGCCAGCAGCCAAGTCTTGGCCAAGACTAGCGGAAACACCGGGGAGCTGTTTTTT. Translating it yields CASSQVLAKTSGNTGELFF.

This clone was seen a single time. The chain has TRBV7-9 and TRBJ1-2; 8 bases are a match to TRBD1. This CDR3 region has 13 residues. CDR1 is SEHNR, CDR2 FQNEAQ, per germline (reference sequence). The trim removed 2 bases at V and 8 bases at J, leaving 4 bases unmatched. CDR3 nucleotides: TGTGCCAGCAGCTTACAGGGGGCCACGGGCTACACCTTC. As protein: CASSLQGATGYTF.

This clone was observed a single time. The genes are TRBV10-2 and TRBJ2-1; D gene unclear. Germline V gene lookup returns CDR1 WSHSY and CDR2 SAAADI. CDR3 length: 13 amino acids. The V gene lost 6 bases and the J gene lost 6 bases, with 12 bases spanning the gap. The CDR3 loop reads CASRGLGPNEQFF. For the CDR3, the DNA is TGCGCCAGCAGGGGCCTCGGTCCCAATGAGCAGTTCTTC.

The gene calls are TRBV7-9 and TRBJ2-1, with 12 bases matching TRBD2. V lost 4 bases to trimming and J lost 6 bases; unmatched junction nucleotides: 7. CDR3 length: 16 residues. CDR1 is SEHNR and CDR2 is FQNEAQ in the germline V gene (reference sequence). The CDR3 DNA reads as TGTGCCAGCAGCTCGGCGGGACTAGCGGGTCTCAATGAGCAGTTCTTC. Residues: CASSSAGLAGLNEQFF.

The chain combines TRBV7-2 with TRBJ2-1, with 10 bases lining up with TRBD1. The germline CDR1 and CDR2 sequences are SGHTA and FQGNSA. The V and J ends lost 6 bases and 4 bases, in that order; junction bases with no gene match: 6. The CDR3 sequence is 15 residues long. CDR3 DNA sequence: TGTGCCAGCAGTTATCGACAGGGGGCTTACAATGAGCAGTTCTTC. Its translation: CASSYRQGAYNEQFF.

This chain uses TRBV5-1 with TRBJ2-7, with 9 bases that match TRBD1. V lost 0 bases and J lost 4; bases outside the gene matches: 8. Germline V gives CDR1 SGHRS, CDR2 YFSETQ. The CDR3 loop spans 16 amino acids. Here the CDR3 DNA reads TGCGCCAGCAGCTTGGGGGCACAGGGGGCGGGTTACGAGCAGTACTTC. Translation gives CASSLGAQGAGYEQYF.

V is TRBV2 and J is TRBJ2-2; D not certain. This CDR3 region has 13 residues. CDR1 is SNHLY and CDR2 is FYNNEI in the germline V gene. The V end was cut by 8 bases, the J end by 2 bases, with 9 bases between. The CDR3 nucleotides are TGTGCCAGCCAGCCGATAAACACCGGGGAGCTGTTTTTT. The encoded protein is CASQPINTGELFF.

CDR3 in amino acids: CASSTAPGQGAPEQYF. CDR3 sequence (DNA): TGCGCCAGCAGCACGGCTCCGGGACAGGGGGCGCCCGAGCAGTACTTC. This sequence joins TRBV5-1 and TRBJ2-7, with 12 positions matching TRBD1. The CDR3 is made up of 16 amino acids. In germline, CDR1 is SGHRS, CDR2 YFSETQ. Germline trimming cut 4 bases from V and 6 bases from J; bases unmatched to any gene: 11.

As regards this clone: Other DNA sequences within the sample encode an identical CDR3. This sequence joins TRBV18 and TRBJ2-5; D is uncertain. Per the germline V gene, CDR1 is KGHSH and CDR2 is LQKENI. This CDR3 has 14 residues. The V end lost 2 bases, the J end lost 1 base, and 8 bases lay between the germline ends. The CDR3 here is CASSPLDTQETQYF. In DNA form, the CDR3 reads TGTGCCAGCTCACCATTAGACACCCAAGAGACCCAGTACTTC.

This clone was seen only once. The CDR3 DNA is TGTGCCAGCTCACCCTACAGGGCTACTTCGGTCGAGCAGTACTTC. Translation: CASSPYRATSVEQYF. The rearrangement joins TRBV18 to TRBJ2-7, with D possibly TRBD1 on 6 matching bases. Germline V lookup: CDR1 KGHSH, CDR2 LQKENI. The ends were cut back, 3 bases at V and 6 bases at J, with 18 bases in the middle. This CDR3 contains 15 residues.

As concerns this clone: Other DNA sequences in the same sample also yield this CDR3. V gene TRBV2 combines with J gene TRBJ1-5; 7 bases line up with TRBD1. The germline gives CDR1 SNHLY, CDR2 FYNNEI. The CDR3 runs to 14 residues. The junction had 5 bases not matched to a gene; V was cut back by 3 bases and J by 6 bases. The CDR3 protein is CASSDLQGSQPQHF. CDR3 sequence (DNA): TGTGCCAGCAGTGATCTACAGGGGAGTCAGCCCCAGCATTTT.

This sequence joins TRBV28 and TRBJ1-2, with TRBD1 identical over 8 bases. CDR3 length: 15 amino acids. Trimming at V came to 4 bases and at J to 4 bases, leaving 8 bases not matched to a gene. Germline V gives CDR1 MDHEN, CDR2 SYDVKM. The CDR3 DNA reads as TGTGCCAGCAGTTCCCCCAGGGGGCTGTCCTATGGCTACACCTTC. Residues: CASSSPRGLSYGYTF.

V is TRBV18 and J is TRBJ1-1; D is unclear. V was cut by 2 bases and J by 4 bases, with 11 bases left in between. CDR3 length: 14 residues. Germline lookup yields CDR1 KGHSH and CDR2 LQKENI. The CDR3 spells CASSPGQSGTEAFF. The DNA of the CDR3 is TGTGCCAGCTCACCAGGCCAGTCGGGCACTGAAGCTTTCTTT.

This chain links TRBV27 with TRBJ2-5; TRBD1 or TRBD2 may be the D gene (6 bases each). V gave up 6 bases and J gave up 4 bases, with 15 bases separating them. Per the germline V gene, CDR1 is MNHEY and CDR2 is SMNVEV (reference sequence). This CDR3 spans 14 amino acids. The CDR3, as DNA: TGTGCCAGCAGCCAGGGGACTGTGGGAGAGACCCAGTACTTC. Its protein is CASSQGTVGETQYF.